The 11 T cell receptor beta chains listed next were all sequenced from one sample in a study of technical replicates of blood from a few donors. Libraries were prepared by immunoSEQ multiplex PCR; TCRdb keeps only in-frame clonotypes and omits some of them. This table holds some 56,000 clones, nearly 95% found once. The material sequenced was PBMCs. These receptors all come from a human donor in good health. Some clones in this sample may be carry-over from other donors' samples.

The rearrangement joins TRBV5-8 to TRBJ1-2; D gene ambiguous. V was cut by 6 bases and J by 0 bases, with 9 bases left in between. The CDR3 contains 13 residues. From germline, CDR1 is SGHTS and CDR2 YDEGEE. CDR3 sequence reads: CASTEGANYGYTF. The CDR3 DNA reads TGTGCCAGCACCGAAGGAGCTAACTATGGCTACACCTTC.

With respect to this clone: The same CDR3 arises from other DNA sequences in this sample as well. The chain joins TRBV19 to TRBJ1-1; 7 bases map to TRBD1. With V trimmed by 5 bases and J by 1 base, 4 bases remained unmatched. Germline CDR1 and CDR2: LNHDA and SQIVND (reference sequence). This CDR3 region has 14 residues. CDR3 loop: CASSLTGPNTEAFF. As DNA, the CDR3 is TGTGCCAGTAGTTTGACAGGGCCGAACACTGAAGCTTTCTTT.

The count of this clone is one. The chain links TRBV30 to TRBJ2-1, with 7 bases that match TRBD2. CDR3 size: 14 residues. The germline gives CDR1 GTSNPN, CDR2 SVGIG (reference sequence). Germline trimming cut 1 base from V and 9 bases from J; bases unmatched to any gene: 9. CDR3: CAWSAGGSPREQFF. The CDR3 nucleotides read TGTGCCTGGAGTGCTGGCGGGAGCCCACGTGAGCAGTTCTTC.

The chain couples TRBV11-2 to TRBJ2-3; no firm D call. CDR1 is SGHAT, CDR2 FQNNGV, per germline. The germline V and J ends were trimmed by 2 bases and 2 bases, with 14 bases remaining between them. This CDR3 is built from 16 residues. CDR3: CASSLMVSPTTDTQYF. CDR3 DNA: TGTGCCAGCAGCTTAATGGTTAGCCCTACCACAGATACGCAGTATTTT.

The chain recombines TRBV5-4 with TRBJ2-1; 10 nucleotides align to TRBD2. Germline CDR1 SGHNT, CDR2 YYREEE (reference sequence). This CDR3 has 15 amino acids. J gave up 4 bases and V 4 bases, and 5 bases lay outside the gene matches. This chain's CDR3 is CASSRQTSGYNEQFF. In DNA, the CDR3 is TGTGCCAGCAGCCGTCAGACTAGCGGGTACAATGAGCAGTTCTTC.

This chain uses TRBV5-1 with TRBJ2-2; D call uncertain. Germline loops: CDR1 SGHRS, CDR2 YFSETQ. The CDR3 sequence is 15 residues long. Trimming stripped 0 bases from V and 4 bases from J, with 10 bases between. The CDR3 DNA sequence: TGCGCCAGCAGCTTGGGCCAGGCGAGCACCGGGGAGCTGTTTTTT. As protein: CASSLGQASTGELFF.

The V gene is TRBV19, the J gene TRBJ2-7; 15 positions agree with TRBD2. Trimming at V came to 10 bases and at J to 4 bases, leaving 8 bases not matched to a gene. Germline values: CDR1 LNHDA, CDR2 SQIVND (reference sequence). The CDR3 is 15 residues long. The CDR3 region is CATRTSGRAKYEQYF. CDR3 nucleotide sequence: TGTGCCACCCGGACTAGCGGGAGGGCCAAATACGAGCAGTACTTC.

The chain joins TRBV7-3 to TRBJ2-5; 10 bases agree with TRBD2. J gave up 4 bases and V 5 bases, and 1 base lay outside the gene matches. This CDR3 comprises 13 residues. Germline CDR1 and CDR2: SGHTA and FQGTGA. CDR3 region: CASSRLAGETQYF. In nucleotides, the CDR3 is TGTGCCAGCAGCCGACTAGCGGGAGAGACCCAGTACTTC.

Here the CDR3 DNA reads TGTGCCAGCTCACCCCAGGAAACCTACGAGCAGTACTTC. Translating it yields CASSPQETYEQYF. The chain recombines TRBV18 with TRBJ2-7; no firm D call. Germline V gene data show CDR1 as KGHSH and CDR2 as LQKENI. CDR3 length: 13 residues. V lost 3 bases and J lost 2, with 8 bases in between.

The chain links TRBV4-1 to TRBJ2-7, with 7 bases that match TRBD1. The CDR3 totals 15 residues. The germline CDR1 and CDR2 sequences are MGHRA and YSYEKL. Trimming removed 0 bases from V and 3 bases from J; junction bases left unmatched: 5. The CDR3 DNA sequence: TGCGCCAGCAGCCAAGATAGGGGGACAGACTACGAGCAGTACTTC. Protein product: CASSQDRGTDYEQYF.

The CDR3 loop reads CAISENVGVQPQHF. The CDR3 nucleotides are TGTGCCATCAGTGAGAATGTAGGAGTCCAGCCCCAGCATTTT. The genes are TRBV10-3 and TRBJ1-5; no reliable D call. V was shortened by 2 bases and J by 7 bases, with 12 bases between the two germline ends. CDR3 size: 14 residues. CDR1 is ENHRY, CDR2 SYGVKD, per germline.